The 15 T cell receptor beta chains below all came from one sample that was sequenced in a study of Ad26.COV2.S vaccination and SARS-CoV-2 variants. Libraries were prepared by immunoSEQ multiplex PCR; TCRdb keeps only in-frame clonotypes and omits some of them. The table records approximately 340,000 clones, roughly 85% of them present only once. Treatment described: roughly 18 received Ad26.COV2.S at low or high dose, single or two shots; 5 received placebo; per-sample allocation not given. Each sample was drawn 63 days after the first injection (of vaccine or placebo). The sample consisted of peripheral blood, taken in a trial of Ad26.COV2.S vaccine versus placebo. The source of these receptors is a person between 18 and 65 years old who received the Ad26.COV2.S COVID-19 vaccine or a placebo.

This clone was seen a few times. The gene calls are TRBV4-1 and TRBJ1-1; D call uncertain. V lost 6 bases and J 0 bases, leaving 5 bases between the germline ends. Per germline, CDR1 MGHRA and CDR2 YSYEKL. The CDR3 totals 12 residues. In DNA form, the CDR3 reads TGCGCCAGCAGAGGGATGAACACTGAAGCTTTCTTT. Translation: CASRGMNTEAFF.

This chain connects TRBV7-8 to TRBJ2-7; D is unclear. V lost 5 bases and J lost 1, with 15 bases in between. Germline loops: CDR1 SGHVS, CDR2 FQNEAQ. The CDR3 covers 15 residues. The CDR3 DNA follows: TGTGCCAGCAGCCTTCGAAGAACAGATTCCTACGAGCAGTACTTC. It yields the protein CASSLRRTDSYEQYF.

The rearrangement joins TRBV5-6 to TRBJ1-4; 12 bases line up with TRBD1. CDR1 and CDR2 (germline): SGHDT, YYEEEE. The length of the CDR3 is 16 residues. J was trimmed by 8 bases and V by 2 bases; bases with no gene match: 7. The CDR3 bases are TGTGCCAGCAGCTTAGGGACAGGGGGCCTTTTGGAAAAACTGTTTTTT. The encoded protein is CASSLGTGGLLEKLFF.

The V call is TRBV11-3, the J call TRBJ2-5, with 7 bases identical to TRBD1. V was clipped by 5 bases and J by 2 bases; unmatched bases: 8. CDR1 is SGHNT, CDR2 YENEEA, per germline. There are 15 residues in the CDR3. Written as DNA, the CDR3 is TGTGCCAGCAGCAGAACATGGGACAGACAAGAGACCCAGTACTTC. Its translation is CASSRTWDRQETQYF.

The rearrangement joins TRBV6-2 or TRBV6-3 to TRBJ1-2; 7 bases align to TRBD1. The CDR3 runs 13 residues. The junction had 4 bases not matched to a gene; V was cut back by 5 bases and J by 4 bases. Per germline, CDR1 MNHEY and CDR2 SVGEGT. The CDR3 is CASSTRGIYGYTF. The CDR3 nucleotides read TGTGCCAGCAGTACCAGGGGGATCTATGGCTACACCTTC.

The rearrangement uses TRBV2 and TRBJ2-1, with 9 bases that match TRBD2. Germline CDR1 SNHLY, CDR2 FYNNEI. CDR3 length: 16 residues. The V and J ends lost 8 bases and 1 base, in that order; junction bases with no gene match: 9. The DNA for the CDR3 is TGTGCCAGCCGGGCGCGGGAGGGCCTATCCTACAATGAGCAGTTCTTC. Residues: CASRAREGLSYNEQFF. Combining the CDR3 with reference TRBV2 and TRBJ2-1 gives the whole variable domain EPEVTQTPSHQVTQMGQEVILRCVPISNHLYFYWYRQILGQKVEFLVSFYNNEISEKSEIFDDQFSVERPDGSNFTLKIRSTKLEDSAMYFCASRAREGLSYNEQFFGPGTRLTVL.

In DNA form, the CDR3 reads TGTGCCAGCAGTATTTTGTCGGGGACTGAATTAGGTGGCTACACCTTC. This sequence encodes CASSILSGTELGGYTF. The chain combines TRBV28 with TRBJ1-2; D perhaps matches TRBD1 (5 bases). The V end was cut by 5 bases, the J end by 7 bases, with 23 bases between. The V gene's germline CDR1 is MDHEN and CDR2 SYDVKM. This CDR3 is 16 amino acids long.

The chain recombines TRBV7-6 with TRBJ2-3; 14 positions match TRBD2. Germline lookup yields CDR1 SGHVS and CDR2 FNYEAQ. The V gene end was trimmed by 3 bases and the J gene end by 2 bases; junction bases not matched to a gene: 10. CDR3 length equals 19 residues. The CDR3 DNA sequence: TGTGCCAGCAGCTTCCCGGGACTAGCGGGAGAGGCCCCCACAGATACGCAGTATTTT. Translated, it gives CASSFPGLAGEAPTDTQYF.

The chain uses TRBV9 and TRBJ2-1; 16 nucleotides align to TRBD2. With 0 bases clipped from V and 6 bases from J, the junction kept 18 bases outside the gene matches. The CDR3 covers 22 residues. Germline CDR1 is SGDLS and CDR2 is YYNGEE. CDR3: CASSVDFRGTSGRAFFANEQFF. CDR3 nucleotides: TGTGCCAGCAGCGTAGATTTTAGGGGGACTAGCGGGAGGGCCTTCTTTGCCAATGAGCAGTTCTTC.

This clone was detected only once. The chain is built from TRBV30 and TRBJ2-7, with 10 bases lining up with TRBD1. Trimming took 5 bases from V and 1 from J; bases not matched to a gene: 5. CDR1 GTSNPN and CDR2 SVGIG come from the germline V gene (reference sequence). This CDR3 has 14 amino acids. The CDR3, as DNA: TGTGCCTGGGATACGGGACAGGGGTCCTACGAGCAGTACTTC. Protein sequence: CAWDTGQGSYEQYF.

This clone occurred once. The same CDR3 also results from other DNA sequences found in this sample. The chain is built from TRBV4-3 and TRBJ2-7; D is possibly TRBD1 (5 bases). Germline V gene data show CDR1 as LGHNA and CDR2 as YSLEER. Trimming pared 1 base from V and 3 bases from J, leaving 10 bases between. The CDR3 consists of 14 residues. This CDR3 is CASSQVRQSYEQYF. The CDR3 DNA reads TGCGCCAGCAGCCAAGTGCGACAGAGCTACGAGCAGTACTTC.

This clone was observed a handful of times. In nucleotides, the CDR3 is TGCGCCAGCAGCCAAGAGGGGCCCGGGAATGGCTACACCTTC. Its protein is CASSQEGPGNGYTF. The chain couples TRBV4-3 to TRBJ1-2; a possible D gene is TRBD1 (5 bases). Germline V CDR1 and CDR2: LGHNA, YSLEER. Between the trimmed V and J ends, which lost 0 bases and 6 bases, there was a span of 11 bases. The CDR3 is 14 residues long.

This clone has only a few counts. The chain couples TRBV18 to TRBJ1-2, with a possible D match to TRBD1 (6 bases). Trimming pared 2 bases from V and 6 bases from J, leaving 13 bases between. This CDR3 has 14 residues. Germline values: CDR1 KGHSH, CDR2 LQKENI. In nucleotides, the CDR3 is TGTGCCAGCTCACCAATAGGGGGGTCTAATGGCTACACCTTC. Its translation: CASSPIGGSNGYTF.

The genes are TRBV5-4 and TRBJ2-7; 7 bases are shared with TRBD2. In germline, CDR1 is SGHNT, CDR2 YYREEE (reference sequence). CDR3 length: 14 residues. With 4 bases clipped from V and 2 bases from J, the junction kept 6 bases outside the gene matches. CDR3 bases: TGTGCCAGCAGCATCCGGGAGGCCCCCTACGAGCAGTACTTC. This gives the protein CASSIREAPYEQYF.

J is TRBJ2-1 and V is TRBV2, with TRBD1 matching over 8 bases. J was trimmed by 13 bases and V by 6 bases; bases with no gene match: 5. This CDR3 is built from 11 residues. CDR1 is SNHLY and CDR2 is FYNNEI in the germline V gene. Here the CDR3 reads CASSPQGGQFF. The CDR3 bases are TGTGCCAGCAGCCCACAGGGGGGACAGTTCTTC.